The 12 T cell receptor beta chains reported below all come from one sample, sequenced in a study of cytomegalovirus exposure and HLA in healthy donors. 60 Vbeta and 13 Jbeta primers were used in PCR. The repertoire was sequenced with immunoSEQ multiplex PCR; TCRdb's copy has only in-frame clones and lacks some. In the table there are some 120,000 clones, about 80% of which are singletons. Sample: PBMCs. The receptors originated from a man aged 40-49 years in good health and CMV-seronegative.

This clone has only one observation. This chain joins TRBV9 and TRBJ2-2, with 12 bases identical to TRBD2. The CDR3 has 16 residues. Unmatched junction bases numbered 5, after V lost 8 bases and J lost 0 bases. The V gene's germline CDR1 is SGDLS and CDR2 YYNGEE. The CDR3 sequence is CASRLAGDTNTGELFF. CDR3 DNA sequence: TGTGCCAGTCGACTAGCGGGGGACACGAACACCGGGGAGCTGTTTTTT.

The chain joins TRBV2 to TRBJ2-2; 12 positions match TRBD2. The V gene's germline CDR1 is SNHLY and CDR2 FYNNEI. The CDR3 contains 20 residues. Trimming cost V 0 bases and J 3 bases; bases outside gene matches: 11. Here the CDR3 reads CASSEALLASGREDTGELFF. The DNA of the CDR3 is TGTGCCAGCAGTGAAGCGCTTTTGGCTAGCGGGAGGGAAGACACCGGGGAGCTGTTTTTT.

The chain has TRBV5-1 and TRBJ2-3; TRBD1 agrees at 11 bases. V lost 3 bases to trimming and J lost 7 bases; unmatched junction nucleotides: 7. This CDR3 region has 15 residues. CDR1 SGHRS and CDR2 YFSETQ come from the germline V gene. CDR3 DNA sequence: TGCGCCAGCAGCTCCGGGACAGGGGGTCTTTATACGCAGTATTTT. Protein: CASSSGTGGLYTQYF. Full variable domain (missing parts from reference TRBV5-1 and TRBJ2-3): KAGVTQTPRYLIKTRGQQVTLSCSPISGHRSVSWYQQTPGQGLQFLFEYFSETQRNKGNFPGRFSGRQFSNSRSEMNVSTLELGDSALYLCASSSGTGGLYTQYFGPGTRLTVL.

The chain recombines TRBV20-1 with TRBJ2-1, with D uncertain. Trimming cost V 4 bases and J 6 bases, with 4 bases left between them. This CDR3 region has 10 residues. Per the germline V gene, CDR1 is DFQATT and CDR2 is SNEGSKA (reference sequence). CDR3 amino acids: CSAKSNEQFF. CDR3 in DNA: TGCAGTGCTAAGAGCAATGAGCAGTTCTTC.

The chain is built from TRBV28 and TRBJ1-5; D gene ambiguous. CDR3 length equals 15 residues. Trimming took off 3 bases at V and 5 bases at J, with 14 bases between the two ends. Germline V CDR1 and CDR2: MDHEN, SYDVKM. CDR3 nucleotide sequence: TGTGCCAGCAGTTTTCTCTTAGTCACGGATCAGCCCCAGCATTTT. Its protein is CASSFLLVTDQPQHF.

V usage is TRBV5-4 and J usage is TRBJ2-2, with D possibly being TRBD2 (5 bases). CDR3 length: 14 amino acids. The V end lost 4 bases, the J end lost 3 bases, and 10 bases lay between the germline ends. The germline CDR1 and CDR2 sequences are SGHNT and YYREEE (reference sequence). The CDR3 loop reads CASSEGRHTGELFF. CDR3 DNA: TGTGCCAGCAGCGAGGGCAGACACACCGGGGAGCTGTTTTTT. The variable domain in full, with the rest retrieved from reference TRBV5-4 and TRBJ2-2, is ETGVTQSPTHLIKTRGQQVTLRCSSQSGHNTVSWYQQALGQGPQFIFQYYREEENGRGNFPPRFSGLQFPNYSSELNVNALELDDSALYLCASSEGRHTGELFFGEGSRLTVL.

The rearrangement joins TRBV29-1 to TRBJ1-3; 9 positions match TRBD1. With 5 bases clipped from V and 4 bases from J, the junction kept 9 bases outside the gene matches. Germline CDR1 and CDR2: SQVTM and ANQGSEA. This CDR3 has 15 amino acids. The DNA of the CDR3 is TGCAGCGTTATGGTTACAGGGGGCTTCGGAAACACCATATATTTT. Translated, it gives CSVMVTGGFGNTIYF.

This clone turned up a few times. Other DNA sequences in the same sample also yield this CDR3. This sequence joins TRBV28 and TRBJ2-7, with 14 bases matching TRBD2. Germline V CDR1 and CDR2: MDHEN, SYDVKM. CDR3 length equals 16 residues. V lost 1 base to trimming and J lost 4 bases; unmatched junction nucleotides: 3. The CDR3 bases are TGTGCCAGCAGTTTATCCGGGACTAGCGGGAGTTACGAGCAGTACTTC. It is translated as CASSLSGTSGSYEQYF.

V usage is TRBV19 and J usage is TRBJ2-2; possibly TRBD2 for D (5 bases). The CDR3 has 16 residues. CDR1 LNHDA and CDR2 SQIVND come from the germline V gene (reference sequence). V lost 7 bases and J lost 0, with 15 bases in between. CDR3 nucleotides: TGTGCCAGTAACTTTCTAGCAGGAGCGAACACCGGGGAGCTGTTTTTT. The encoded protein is CASNFLAGANTGELFF.

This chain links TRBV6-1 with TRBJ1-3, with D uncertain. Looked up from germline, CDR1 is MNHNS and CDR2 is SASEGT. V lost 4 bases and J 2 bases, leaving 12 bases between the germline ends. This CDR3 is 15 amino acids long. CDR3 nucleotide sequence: TGTGCCAGCAGTGGGACTCCGGGAGCTGGAAACACCATATATTTT. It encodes CASSGTPGAGNTIYF.

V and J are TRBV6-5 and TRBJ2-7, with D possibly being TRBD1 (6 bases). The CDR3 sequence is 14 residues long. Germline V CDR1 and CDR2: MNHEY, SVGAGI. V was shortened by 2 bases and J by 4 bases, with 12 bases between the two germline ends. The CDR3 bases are TGTGCCAGCAGTTACACGGGGACATCATACGAGCAGTACTTC. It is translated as CASSYTGTSYEQYF.

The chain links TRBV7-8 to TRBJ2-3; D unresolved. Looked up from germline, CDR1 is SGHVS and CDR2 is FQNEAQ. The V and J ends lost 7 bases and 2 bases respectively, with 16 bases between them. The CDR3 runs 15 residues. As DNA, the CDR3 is TGTGCCAGCACCCGCTGGGCTACCAACACAGATACGCAGTATTTT. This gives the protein CASTRWATNTDTQYF.